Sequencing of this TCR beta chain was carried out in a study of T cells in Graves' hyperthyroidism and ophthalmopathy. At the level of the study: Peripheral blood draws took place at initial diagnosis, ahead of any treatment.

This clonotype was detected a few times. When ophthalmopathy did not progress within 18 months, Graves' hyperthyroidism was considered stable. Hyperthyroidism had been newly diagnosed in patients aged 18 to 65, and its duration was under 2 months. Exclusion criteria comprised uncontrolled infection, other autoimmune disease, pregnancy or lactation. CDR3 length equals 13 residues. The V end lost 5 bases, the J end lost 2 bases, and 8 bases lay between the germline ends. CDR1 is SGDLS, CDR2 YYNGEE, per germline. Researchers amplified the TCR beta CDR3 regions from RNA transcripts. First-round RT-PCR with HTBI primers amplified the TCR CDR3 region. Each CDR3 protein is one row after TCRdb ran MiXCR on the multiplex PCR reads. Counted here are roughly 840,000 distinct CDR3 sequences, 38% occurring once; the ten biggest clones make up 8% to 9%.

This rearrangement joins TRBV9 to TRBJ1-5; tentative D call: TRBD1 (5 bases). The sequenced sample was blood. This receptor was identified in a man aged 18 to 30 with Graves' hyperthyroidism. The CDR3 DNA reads TGTGCCAGCAGGACAGTAGGCAATCAGCCCCAGCATTTT. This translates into CASRTVGNQPQHF.